The T cell receptor (beta chain) described here comes from a study of blood T cell repertoires in COVID-19. Study-level background: Donors in the United States, Italy and Spain gave samples during acute or convalescent COVID-19. PBMCs, B-cell-depleted T cells, or T cells provided the cDNA or gDNA that made up the material.

CDR3 length: 14 residues. The germline V gene has CDR1 ENHRY and CDR2 SYGVKD. Trimming took 6 bases from V and 3 from J; bases not matched to a gene: 5. The authors' processing: Cell counts per sample came from amplifying reference gene primers. Produced via immunoSEQ multiplex PCR; TCRdb's table is partial and in-frame only. The V and J calls and clone size come from that table; D and trimming were worked out from the DNA. Among about 240,000 clones listed, about 83% were seen once. V gene TRBV10-3 combines with J gene TRBJ2-3; 8 bases line up with TRBD2. This clonotype was obtained from an elderly man with acute or convalescent COVID-19. Input material: peripheral blood. The CDR3 coding sequence is TGTGCCATCAGGCCCGGGACTAGAACAGATACGCAGTATTTT. This encodes CAIRPGTRTDTQYF.